The TCR beta chain described here comes from a study of blood T cells in healthy people across ages. For the study at large: The capture of about one barcoded beta molecule per two T cells was achieved by template switching. Study findings and constraints: TCR beta diversity tracked closely with naive T cell percentage. The study lacked donor CMV status, which possibly confounded expanded clonotype changes.

CDR3 length: 17 residues. With a J-beta primer mix and a sample-barcoded 5' primer, a second PCR ran 7 to 11 cycles. Using its own MiXCR run on the 5' RACE reads, TCRdb lists one record per CDR3 protein. The table includes roughly 1,700,000 distinct CDR3 sequences, 28% detected once. A few counts support this clonotype. Its antigen is undetermined. A much more abundant neighbour one base away suggests this may be a read error. The chain uses TRBV12-3 or TRBV12-4 and TRBJ2-7; 16 positions match TRBD2. The last part of the DNA fits TRBJ2-5 better; the J call may be wrong. The sequenced sample was blood. The sequence was collected from a woman in her thirties in good health. The CDR3 nucleotides are TGTGCCAGCAGCCCCGGGACTAGCGGGAGGGCCTGGGAGACCCAGTACTTC. As protein: CASSPGTSGRAWETQYF.